The sequence of this T cell receptor (beta chain) was determined in a study of blood T cell repertoires in COVID-19. The CDR3 spans 18 residues. V shed 7 bases and J shed 0 bases, with 21 bases lying between them. Germline assignment: CDR1 SEHNR and CDR2 FQNEAQ (reference sequence). The table came from immunoSEQ multiplex PCR; TCRdb's copy has only in-frame clones and leaves some out. The table has approximately 250,000 clones, about 87% seen once. The specimen sequenced was PBMCs or T cells enriched from blood (not recorded which). This chain connects TRBV7-9 to TRBJ1-4; D unclear. This sequence was found in a woman in her twenties or thirties with acute COVID-19. CDR3 loop: CASTPWRGKSTTNEKLFF. As DNA, the CDR3 is TGTGCCAGCACCCCTTGGCGGGGTAAAAGCACAACTAATGAAAAACTGTTTTTT.